A single sample gave rise to the 22 T cell receptor beta chains below, sequenced in a study of blood T cell repertoires in COVID-19. The assay was immunoSEQ multiplex PCR, and TCRdb's table has in-frame clones only and misses some. In the table there are around 260,000 clones, approximately 85% of which are singletons. Sequencing was carried out using PBMCs or T cells enriched from blood (not recorded which). The receptors were gathered from a woman in her thirties who had recovered from COVID-19.

V usage is TRBV7-6 and J usage is TRBJ1-1, with D maybe TRBD1 (5 bases). The V end was cut by 5 bases, the J end by 1 base, with 11 bases between. The germline V gene has CDR1 SGHVS and CDR2 FNYEAQ. This CDR3 spans 14 amino acids. The CDR3 reads CASSMATGNTEAFF. CDR3 nucleotides: TGTGCCAGCAGCATGGCAACAGGGAACACTGAAGCTTTCTTT.

The V and J genes are TRBV5-8 and TRBJ2-7; D might be TRBD1 (6 bases). Trimming stripped 3 bases from V and 0 bases from J, with 16 bases between. This CDR3 is built from 16 residues. Germline V CDR1 and CDR2: SGHTS, YDEGEE. CDR3 coding DNA: TGTGCCAGCAGCTGGACAGACGGATATAGCTCCTACGAGCAGTACTTC. This encodes CASSWTDGYSSYEQYF.

The chain couples TRBV28 to TRBJ1-2, with D possibly matching TRBD1 (6 bases). Germline CDR1 reads MDHEN; CDR2 reads SYDVKM. The CDR3 is 13 amino acids. V was cut by 6 bases and J by 3 bases, with 11 bases left in between. CDR3 DNA sequence: TGTGCCAGCAGACTACAGGGAGACTATGGCTACACCTTC. This sequence encodes CASRLQGDYGYTF.

The chain recombines TRBV28 with TRBJ1-1, with TRBD1 identical over 9 bases. V lost 11 bases to trimming and J lost 0 bases; unmatched junction nucleotides: 4. The CDR3 sequence is 13 residues long. Germline V gives CDR1 MDHEN, CDR2 SYDVKM. CDR3 loop: CASRDRVNTEAFF. The DNA of the CDR3 is TGTGCCTCCCGGGACAGGGTGAACACTGAAGCTTTCTTT. Based on the CDR3 plus reference TRBV28 and TRBJ1-1, the full variable domain is DVKVTQSSRYLVKRTGEKVFLECVQDMDHENMFWYRQDPGLGLRLIYFSYDVKMKEKGDIPEGYSVSREKKERFSLILESASTNQTSMYLCASRDRVNTEAFFGQGTRLTVV.

V usage is TRBV27 and J usage is TRBJ2-1, with TRBD1 identical over 9 bases. The V segment lost 1 base and the J segment 9 bases; nucleotides outside the gene matches: 10. The CDR3 sequence is 16 residues long. CDR1 is MNHEY and CDR2 is SMNVEV in the germline V gene (reference sequence). The CDR3 spells CASSLYSGQGVTEQFF. CDR3 bases: TGTGCCAGCAGTTTATACTCGGGACAGGGTGTAACTGAGCAGTTCTTC.

V and J are TRBV28 and TRBJ1-4; a possible D gene is TRBD1 (6 bases). Germline V gives CDR1 MDHEN, CDR2 SYDVKM. The CDR3 is 18 amino acids. Trimming took off 2 bases at V and 8 bases at J, with 24 bases between the two ends. CDR3 amino acids: CASSLLLGSAGEREKLFF. CDR3 bases: TGTGCCAGCAGTTTACTACTGGGGTCCGCAGGGGAAAGAGAAAAACTGTTTTTT.

V is TRBV3-1 (or the pseudogene TRBV3-2) and J is TRBJ2-3; D is unclear. This CDR3 has 15 residues. The ends were cut back, 4 bases at V and 6 bases at J, with 17 bases in the middle. Germline CDR1 and CDR2: LGHDT and YNNKEL (reference sequence). CDR3: CASSPGLWYSDTQYF. Written as DNA, the CDR3 is TGTGCCAGCAGCCCCGGGTTGTGGTATTCGGATACGCAGTATTTT.

The V call is TRBV12-3 or TRBV12-4, the J call TRBJ1-3; D remains unclear. This CDR3 has 11 amino acids. Trimming stripped 6 bases from V and 4 bases from J, with 4 bases between. CDR3: CASRGGNTIYF. The CDR3 DNA is TGTGCCAGCAGGGGCGGAAACACCATATATTTT.

This clone showed up just once. CDR3 in amino acids: CASSPHPAEGLNNNEQFF. Here the CDR3 DNA reads TGTGCCAGCAGCCCACACCCGGCGGAGGGGTTAAACAACAATGAGCAGTTCTTC. The rearrangement links TRBV7-6 to TRBJ2-1; possibly TRBD2 for D (6 bases). V shed 5 bases and J shed 5 bases, with 25 bases lying between them. Germline values: CDR1 SGHVS, CDR2 FNYEAQ. The CDR3 extends over 18 amino acids.

This sequence joins TRBV28 and TRBJ2-3; 11 bases are a match to TRBD2. There are 15 residues in the CDR3. V lost 2 bases and J lost 8; bases outside the gene matches: 6. CDR1 and CDR2 (germline): MDHEN, SYDVKM. The CDR3 DNA is TGTGCCAGCAGTTTAGTAGCGGGGGGGCAGGCTACGCAGTATTTT. As protein: CASSLVAGGQATQYF.

The rearrangement uses TRBV28 and TRBJ1-6, with 7 bases matching TRBD1. The CDR3 runs 18 residues. With 5 bases clipped from V and 1 base from J, the junction kept 11 bases outside the gene matches. Germline CDR1 reads MDHEN; CDR2 reads SYDVKM. Written as DNA, the CDR3 is TGTGCCAGCAGTCCACTCATTAAGACAGGGTCCTATAATTCACCCCTCCACTTT. As protein: CASSPLIKTGSYNSPLHF.

The sample holds one count of this clone. J is TRBJ1-1 and V is TRBV20-1; D is uncertain. This CDR3 region has 13 residues. From germline, CDR1 is DFQATT and CDR2 SNEGSKA (reference sequence). Between the trimmed V and J ends, which lost 3 bases and 3 bases, there was a span of 11 bases. This CDR3 is CSASGPRDTEAFF. The CDR3 nucleotides read TGCAGTGCTAGTGGCCCGAGAGACACTGAAGCTTTCTTT.

The rearrangement links TRBV27 to TRBJ2-5; 8 bases match TRBD2. Trimming removed 5 bases from V and 1 base from J; junction bases left unmatched: 15. This CDR3 region has 18 residues. CDR1 and CDR2 (germline): MNHEY, SMNVEV (reference sequence). CDR3: CASSIRGLAGPLQETQYF. CDR3 DNA: TGTGCCAGCAGTATCCGTGGACTAGCTGGCCCTCTCCAAGAGACCCAGTACTTC.

The rearrangement links TRBV6-5 to TRBJ1-1, with D tentatively TRBD1 (5 bases). V lost 4 bases to trimming and J lost 9 bases, with 15 bases between them. The CDR3 consists of 13 residues. Germline CDR1 and CDR2: MNHEY and SVGAGI. For the CDR3, the DNA is TGTGCCAGCAGTTCGTCGTTCAGGGAAAAAGCTTTCTTT. This translates into CASSSSFREKAFF.

This clone appeared a single time. The V gene is TRBV11-3, the J gene TRBJ2-3; tentatively, D is TRBD2 (6 bases). The CDR3 sequence is 17 residues long. Germline CDR1 and CDR2: SGHNT and YENEEA. V was pared by 1 base and J by 4 bases, with 18 bases between. CDR3 loop: CASSLGDSPGTSDTQYF. CDR3 DNA: TGTGCCAGCAGCTTAGGGGACTCGCCGGGGACTTCAGATACGCAGTATTTT.

The CDR3 nucleotides read TGTGCCAGCAGTTTAAGGGGTGCGGGGGGCCTCCGAGAGACCCAGTACTTC. Encoded protein: CASSLRGAGGLRETQYF. The rearrangement joins TRBV27 to TRBJ2-5; TRBD2 matches at 8 bases. CDR1 is MNHEY, CDR2 SMNVEV, per germline (reference sequence). V dropped 2 bases and J dropped 4; count of bases not matched to a gene: 12. CDR3 length equals 17 residues.

In this sample, this clone is medium-sized. The rearrangement links TRBV4-2 to TRBJ2-1; TRBD2 aligns across 8 bases. From germline, CDR1 is LGHNA and CDR2 YNFKEQ. The CDR3 runs 18 residues. J gave up 4 bases and V 1 base, and 12 bases lay outside the gene matches. The CDR3 loop is CASSQGDNGRAQYNEQFF. DNA for the CDR3: TGTGCCAGCAGCCAAGGGGATAACGGGAGGGCTCAATACAATGAGCAGTTCTTC.

This clone was observed a few times. The V and J genes are TRBV5-1 and TRBJ1-3, with TRBD1 as a possible D gene (6 bases). This CDR3 comprises 17 residues. Trimming shortened V by 0 bases and J by 0 bases, and 13 bases separated the two germline ends. CDR1 is SGHRS, CDR2 YFSETQ, per germline. DNA of the CDR3: TGCGCCAGCAGCTTGGCCCAGACAGGCCTCTCTGGAAACACCATATATTTT. Translation: CASSLAQTGLSGNTIYF. Complete variable domain (other parts from reference TRBV5-1 and TRBJ1-3): KAGVTQTPRYLIKTRGQQVTLSCSPISGHRSVSWYQQTPGQGLQFLFEYFSETQRNKGNFPGRFSGRQFSNSRSEMNVSTLELGDSALYLCASSLAQTGLSGNTIYFGEGSWLTVV.

Notes on this clone: Other nucleotide sequences in the sample specify the same CDR3. The chain employs TRBV19 and TRBJ2-3; D gene uncertain. This CDR3 region has 11 residues. Between the trimmed V and J ends, which lost 3 bases and 5 bases, there was a span of 3 bases. CDR1 is LNHDA and CDR2 is SQIVND in the germline V gene (reference sequence). CDR3 DNA sequence: TGTGCCAGTAGTATCAGAGATACGCAGTATTTT. It codes for CASSIRDTQYF.

The rearrangement uses TRBV2 and TRBJ1-1; D unclear. In germline, CDR1 is SNHLY, CDR2 FYNNEI. This CDR3 has 13 amino acids. Trimming removed 4 bases from V and 2 bases from J, with 8 bases in between. The CDR3 sequence is CASSVEENTEAFF. CDR3 nucleotide sequence: TGTGCCAGCAGTGTAGAGGAAAACACTGAAGCTTTCTTT.

The J gene is TRBJ2-1, the V gene TRBV24-1; D call uncertain. Looked up from germline, CDR1 is KGHDR and CDR2 is SFDVKD. V was cut by 9 bases and J by 10 bases, with 12 bases left in between. The CDR3 has 11 amino acids. CDR3 in DNA: TGTGCCACCTCAGTCGGGTACGAGCAGTTCTTC. This sequence encodes CATSVGYEQFF.

This sequence joins TRBV10-3 and TRBJ1-6; TRBD1 matches 7 bases. CDR3 size: 14 residues. CDR1 is ENHRY and CDR2 is SYGVKD in the germline V gene. Germline trimming cut 3 bases from V and 9 bases from J; bases unmatched to any gene: 5. This CDR3 reads CAISEDRAGSPLHF. The CDR3 region has the DNA TGTGCCATCAGTGAAGACAGGGCGGGTTCACCCCTCCACTTT.